This TCR beta chain was identified during a study of CD8+CD57+ T cells in acquired aplastic anemia. As for the study in general: The average for DNA from sorted CD4+ and CD8+ cells was roughly 3 ug.

Findings and caveats of the study: Found in both controls and patients were twenty-nine CD8+ CDR3 sequences.

Profiles of TCR beta VDJ and CDR3 were generated from a genomic DNA template. From the reads, TCRdb called clonotypes with MiXCR, one entry per CDR3 protein. The sample includes approximately 170,000 distinct CDR3 sequences, 55% to 80% of them seen just once. The germline V gene encodes CDR1 MNHEY and CDR2 SVGAGI. There are 15 residues in the CDR3. J was trimmed by 1 base and V by 4 bases; bases with no gene match: 5. To note about this clonotype: The antigen is not known.

This clonotype originated in a human donor in good health. Material for sequencing was sorted CD4+, CD8+, or CD8+CD57+ T cells (not recorded which) from PBMCs. The chain recombines TRBV6-5 with TRBJ2-7, with TRBD1 matching over 9 bases. The CDR3 nucleotides read TGTGCCAGCAGTTCCGCCGGGACAGGGTCCTACGAGCAGTACTTC. This gives the protein CASSSAGTGSYEQYF.